This entry lists 21 T cell receptor beta chains sequenced from one sample in a study of cytomegalovirus exposure and HLA in healthy donors. In the PCR, 60 Vbeta and 13 Jbeta primers were used. Clones were sequenced by immunoSEQ multiplex PCR, and TCRdb holds only the in-frame ones, with some missing. The sample consists of some 200,000 clones, about four fifths of them appearing once. Material: PBMCs. These receptor sequences come from a woman younger than 35 in good health and CMV-seronegative.

The CDR3 loop reads CASSRIGTGSYEQYF. CDR3 sequence (DNA): TGTGCCAGCAGCCGTATTGGGACAGGGTCCTACGAGCAGTACTTC. This chain links TRBV7-9 with TRBJ2-7; 9 positions match TRBD1. The CDR3 has 15 amino acids. CDR1 and CDR2 from the germline V gene are SEHNR and FQNEAQ (reference sequence). The J segment lost 1 base and the V segment lost 5 bases, leaving 6 bases of the junction unmatched.

The DNA of the CDR3 is TGTGCCAGCAGTGGATTCGGACAGAGCTCCTACGAGCAGTACTTC. Translating gives CASSGFGQSSYEQYF. The chain links TRBV6-1 to TRBJ2-7; perhaps TRBD1 as D (6 bases). V gave up 4 bases and J gave up 0 bases, with 13 bases separating them. CDR1 is MNHNS, CDR2 SASEGT, per germline. This CDR3 is 15 amino acids long.

The genes are TRBV28 and TRBJ2-7, with 12 bases identical to TRBD2. This CDR3 comprises 15 residues. The trim removed 5 bases at V and 6 bases at J, leaving 8 bases unmatched. From germline, CDR1 is MDHEN and CDR2 SYDVKM. Written as DNA, the CDR3 is TGTGCCAGCAGTCCCCGACTAGCGGGAGTAGGCGAGCAGTACTTC. It encodes CASSPRLAGVGEQYF.

This clone came up once. The chain has TRBV27 and TRBJ2-3; 13 bases are a match to TRBD2. The CDR3 is 19 residues long. In germline, CDR1 is MNHEY, CDR2 SMNVEV (reference sequence). J gave up 2 bases and V 4 bases, and 12 bases lay outside the gene matches. The CDR3 DNA follows: TGTGCCAGCAGTTCCAATCACCCGGGACTAGCGGGGTACACAGATACGCAGTATTTT. Amino acids: CASSSNHPGLAGYTDTQYF.

The chain recombines TRBV7-2 with TRBJ2-3; D possibly corresponds to TRBD2 (6 bases). Germline V gene data show CDR1 as SGHTA and CDR2 as FQGNSA. V gave up 1 base and J gave up 0 bases, with 11 bases separating them. CDR3 size: 16 residues. Here the CDR3 DNA reads TGTGCCAGCAGCTTAGTTCCGCGGGGAAGCACAGATACGCAGTATTTT. Its protein product is CASSLVPRGSTDTQYF.

J is TRBJ2-5 and V is TRBV6-5; TRBD2 matches 8 bases. Germline CDR1 MNHEY, CDR2 SVGAGI. This CDR3 has 16 amino acids. V lost 4 bases and J lost 5; bases outside the gene matches: 12. CDR3 DNA: TGTGCCAGCAGTTTTGCCGGGACTAGAGGGTATGAGACCCAGTACTTC. This gives the protein CASSFAGTRGYETQYF.

J is TRBJ2-1 and V is TRBV5-6, with 7 bases matching TRBD2. The CDR3 sequence is 17 residues long. With V trimmed by 0 bases and J by 1 base, 7 bases remained unmatched. Germline V CDR1 and CDR2: SGHDT, YYEEEE. This CDR3 reads CASSLGASSGSYNEQFF. The CDR3 DNA is TGTGCCAGCAGCTTGGGGGCCTCTAGCGGTTCCTACAATGAGCAGTTCTTC.

Points on this clone: Its ends do not fully match the called genes, so a read error is possible. This chain connects TRBV7-9 to TRBJ1-1; D might be TRBD1 (6 bases). There are 14 residues in the CDR3. Germline CDR1 is SEHNR and CDR2 is FQNEAQ (reference sequence). Written as DNA, the CDR3 is TGTTCCAGCAGCTTGGGGGCGACTGGGACTGAAGCTTTCTTT. Translated: CSSSLGATGTEAFF.

V is TRBV29-1 and J is TRBJ1-6; 9 nucleotides agree with TRBD1. The CDR3 loop spans 14 amino acids. J was trimmed by 8 bases and V by 7 bases; bases with no gene match: 9. CDR1 is SQVTM, CDR2 ANQGSEA, per germline. CDR3 in DNA: TGCAGCGGGGGGGTGGGACAGGGTGATTCACCCCTCCACTTT. Amino acids: CSGGVGQGDSPLHF.

The V gene is TRBV6-5, the J gene TRBJ1-1; D call uncertain. CDR3 length: 13 amino acids. The V end was cut by 0 bases, the J end by 7 bases, with 9 bases between. Germline assignment: CDR1 MNHEY and CDR2 SVGAGI. CDR3 in amino acids: CASSYSATREAFF. Here the CDR3 DNA reads TGTGCCAGCAGTTACTCGGCGACTCGTGAAGCTTTCTTT.

This clone was seen a handful of times. J is TRBJ2-2 and V is TRBV10-1, with 9 bases fitting TRBD2. Germline trimming cut 2 bases from V and 5 bases from J; bases unmatched to any gene: 3. Germline CDR1 WNHNN, CDR2 SYGVQD (reference sequence). This CDR3 contains 15 residues. Here the CDR3 DNA reads TGCGCCAGCAGTGAGGCGGGAGGGGGGACCGGGGAGCTGTTTTTT. Its translation: CASSEAGGGTGELFF.

The rearrangement uses TRBV5-5 and TRBJ2-5; a possible D gene is TRBD2 (5 bases). The CDR3 totals 14 residues. The V and J ends lost 6 bases and 1 base respectively, with 13 bases between them. Germline V gene sequence: CDR1 SGHKS, CDR2 YYEKEE (reference sequence). CDR3 DNA: TGTGCCAGCAACCTACTAGGTTCCCAAGAGACCCAGTACTTC. Translated, it gives CASNLLGSQETQYF.

CDR3 sequence reads: CASRIRTGTSGRWSYEQYF. The CDR3 DNA is TGTGCCAGCAGAATAAGAACCGGGACTAGCGGGAGGTGGTCCTACGAGCAGTACTTC. The chain combines TRBV28 with TRBJ2-7, with 15 bases matching TRBD2. Germline CDR1 is MDHEN and CDR2 is SYDVKM. This CDR3 has 19 residues. The ends lost 6 bases at V and 1 base at J; junction bases unmatched: 13.

This chain connects TRBV7-2 to TRBJ1-1; D perhaps matches TRBD1 (6 bases). The germline CDR1 and CDR2 sequences are SGHTA and FQGNSA. There are 13 residues in the CDR3. The ends were cut back, 2 bases at V and 8 bases at J, with 12 bases in the middle. The CDR3 DNA is TGTGCCAGCAGCTTACCCGACAGGAGAGAAGCTTTCTTT. Translating gives CASSLPDRREAFF.

The chain carries TRBV6-5 and TRBJ2-2; D call uncertain. Germline V CDR1 and CDR2: MNHEY, SVGAGI. The length of the CDR3 is 12 residues. The ends were cut back, 4 bases at V and 7 bases at J, with 7 bases in the middle. The CDR3 DNA is TGTGCCAGCAGTTCACGGTACGGGGAGCTGTTTTTT. Translating it yields CASSSRYGELFF.

This rearrangement joins TRBV6-5 to TRBJ2-7; 7 nucleotides agree with TRBD1. Germline-derived CDR1 and CDR2 are MNHEY and SVGAGI. Trimming cost V 4 bases and J 5 bases; bases outside gene matches: 5. The CDR3 spans 13 residues. CDR3 nucleotide sequence: TGTGCCAGCAGTTCGTATACAGGGGACGAGCAGTACTTC. Amino acid sequence: CASSSYTGDEQYF.

This rearrangement joins TRBV25-1 to TRBJ2-7; TRBD2 might be the D (7 bases). This CDR3 region has 12 residues. CDR1 is MGHDK and CDR2 is SYGVNS in the germline V gene. V lost 8 bases and J lost 4, with 12 bases in between. Written as DNA, the CDR3 is TGTGCCAGCCGGGGGGCAGGGTACGAGCAGTACGTC. Amino acids: CASRGAGYEQYV.

The V and J genes are TRBV28 and TRBJ1-2; 10 bases line up with TRBD1. The CDR3 is made up of 16 amino acids. J was trimmed by 6 bases and V by 7 bases; bases with no gene match: 14. Germline CDR1 is MDHEN and CDR2 is SYDVKM. CDR3 residues: CASTERGQGWGDGYTF. The CDR3 bases are TGTGCCAGCACCGAAAGGGGACAGGGGTGGGGTGATGGCTACACCTTC.

V gene TRBV12-5 combines with J gene TRBJ2-4, with TRBD2 as a possible D gene (5 bases). Germline V gene lookup returns CDR1 LGHNT and CDR2 FRNRAP. The CDR3 runs 17 residues. V lost 3 bases and J 2 bases, leaving 17 bases between the germline ends. The CDR3 sequence is CASGFTILETPKNIQYF. The DNA for the CDR3 is TGTGCTAGTGGTTTTACTATACTAGAAACCCCCAAAAACATTCAGTACTTC. Full variable domain (missing parts from reference TRBV12-5 and TRBJ2-4): DARVTQTPRHKVTEMGQEVTMRCQPILGHNTVFWYRQTMMQGLELLAYFRNRAPLDDSGMPKDRFSAEMPDATLATLKIQPSEPRDSAVYFCASGFTILETPKNIQYFGAGTRLSVL.

The chain uses TRBV5-1 and TRBJ2-3, with 7 bases identical to TRBD1. CDR1 SGHRS and CDR2 YFSETQ come from the germline V gene. The trim removed 5 bases at V and 0 bases at J, leaving 6 bases unmatched. This CDR3 comprises 15 residues. CDR3 DNA: TGCGCCAGCAGAACCGGGACAGCGAGCACAGATACGCAGTATTTT. This sequence encodes CASRTGTASTDTQYF. Full variable domain (missing parts from reference TRBV5-1 and TRBJ2-3): KAGVTQTPRYLIKTRGQQVTLSCSPISGHRSVSWYQQTPGQGLQFLFEYFSETQRNKGNFPGRFSGRQFSNSRSEMNVSTLELGDSALYLCASRTGTASTDTQYFGPGTRLTVL.

The rearrangement links TRBV19 to TRBJ1-5; 9 bases align to TRBD1. The length of the CDR3 is 17 residues. The ends lost 4 bases at V and 0 bases at J; junction bases unmatched: 7. Germline values: CDR1 LNHDA, CDR2 SQIVND (reference sequence). The CDR3 region has the DNA TGTGCCAGTAGTACCGGGACAGGGCTTGGTAGCAATCAGCCCCAGCATTTT. As protein: CASSTGTGLGSNQPQHF.